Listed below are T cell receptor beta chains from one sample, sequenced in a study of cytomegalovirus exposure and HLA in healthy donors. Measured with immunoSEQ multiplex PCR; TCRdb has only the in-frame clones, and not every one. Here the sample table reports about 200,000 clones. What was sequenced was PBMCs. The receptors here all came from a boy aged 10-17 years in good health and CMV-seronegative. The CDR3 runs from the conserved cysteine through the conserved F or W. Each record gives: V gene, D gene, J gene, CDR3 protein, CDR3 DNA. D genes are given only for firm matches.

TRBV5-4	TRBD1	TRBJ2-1	CASSLSAGGTIF	TGTGCCAGCAGCTTGTCAGCAGGGGGAACGATCTTC
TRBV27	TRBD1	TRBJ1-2	CASSRETGFGYTF	TGTGCCAGCAGTCGAGAGACAGGGTTTGGCTACACCTTC
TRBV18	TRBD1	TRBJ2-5	CASSPGQGETQYF	TGTGCCAGCTCACCGGGACAGGGGGAGACCCAGTACTTC
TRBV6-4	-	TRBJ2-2	CASSDSGGNTGELFF	TGTGCCAGCAGTGACTCGGGGGGGAACACCGGGGAGCTGTTTTTT
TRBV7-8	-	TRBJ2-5	CASSPIPGDAETQYF	TGTGCCAGCAGCCCTATTCCAGGGGATGCTGAGACCCAGTACTTC
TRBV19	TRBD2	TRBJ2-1	CASSKGLAGYNEQFF	TGTGCCAGTAGTAAGGGACTAGCGGGATACAATGAGCAGTTCTTC
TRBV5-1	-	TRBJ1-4	CASSLATANNEKLFF	TGCGCCAGCAGCTTGGCCACAGCCAATAATGAAAAACTGTTTTTT
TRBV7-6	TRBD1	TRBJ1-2	CASSRGDRGQGYTF	TGTGCCAGCAGCCGTGGGGACAGGGGGCAAGGCTACACCTTC
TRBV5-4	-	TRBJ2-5	CASSPRQEGRETQYF	TGTGCCAGCAGCCCTCGACAAGAAGGAAGAGAGACCCAGTACTTC
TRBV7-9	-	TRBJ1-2	CASSSADRPGYTF	TGTGCCAGCAGCTCGGCGGACAGACCAGGCTACACCTTC
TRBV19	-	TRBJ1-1	CATFQQGLVTEAFF	TGTGCCACATTCCAACAGGGTCTGGTCACTGAAGCTTTCTTT
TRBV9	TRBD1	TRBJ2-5	CASSNRQGAIQETQYF	TGTGCCAGCAGCAACCGACAGGGGGCCATCCAAGAGACCCAGTACTTC
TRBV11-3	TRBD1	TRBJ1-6	CASSLGQVNSPLHF	TGTGCCAGCAGCTTGGGACAGGTTAATTCACCCCTCCACTTT
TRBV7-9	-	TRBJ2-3	CASSLSGTDTQYF	TGTGCCAGCAGCTTATCCGGCACAGATACGCAGTATTTT
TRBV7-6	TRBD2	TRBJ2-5	CASSLAGGRGETQYF	TGTGCCAGCAGTTTAGCGGGGGGGCGGGGAGAGACCCAGTACTTC
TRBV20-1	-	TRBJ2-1	CSARDSYEQFF	TGCAGTGCCCGGGACTCCTATGAGCAGTTCTTC
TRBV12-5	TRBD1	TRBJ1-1	CASGLVLGSGTGTVNTEAFF	TGTGCTAGTGGTTTGGTACTCGGGAGCGGGACAGGGACGGTGAACACTGAAGCTTTCTTT
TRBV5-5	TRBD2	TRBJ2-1	CASSLASGGTGGTNEQFF	TGTGCCAGCAGCTTGGCTAGCGGGGGAACCGGGGGAACTAATGAGCAGTTCTTC
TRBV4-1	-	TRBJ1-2	CASSQATGPNYGYTF	TGCGCCAGCAGCCAAGCCACCGGTCCTAACTATGGCTACACCTTC
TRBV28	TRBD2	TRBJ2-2	CASTSGGAGELFF	TGTGCCAGTACTAGCGGGGGGGCCGGGGAGCTGTTTTTT
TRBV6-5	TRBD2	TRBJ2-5	CASRAGLTQETQYF	TGTGCCAGCAGGGCGGGACTAACTCAAGAGACCCAGTACTTC
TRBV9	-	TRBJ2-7	CASSVTGGPYEQYF	TGTGCCAGCAGCGTCACCGGGGGGCCCTACGAGCAGTACTTC
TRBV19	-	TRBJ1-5	CASRPPGEPQHF	TGTGCCAGTAGGCCCCCGGGAGAGCCCCAGCATTTT
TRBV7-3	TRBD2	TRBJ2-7	CASSFVGGASYEQYF	TGTGCCAGCAGCTTCGTCGGGGGGGCCTCCTACGAGCAGTACTTC
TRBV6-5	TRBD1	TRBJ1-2	CASSLRGSYGYTF	TGTGCCAGCAGTCTCAGGGGGTCCTATGGCTACACCTTC
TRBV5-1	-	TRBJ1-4	CASSLSFSGATNGKLFF	TGCGCCAGCAGCTTGAGTTTTTCAGGGGCAACTAATGGAAAACTGTTTTTT
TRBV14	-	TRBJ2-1	CASSQARGLTYNEQFF	TGTGCCAGCAGCCAAGCGCGGGGACTTACCTACAATGAGCAGTTCTTC
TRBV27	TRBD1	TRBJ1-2	CASSYRGQTYYGYTF	TGTGCCAGCAGTTACAGGGGGCAAACTTATTATGGCTACACCTTC
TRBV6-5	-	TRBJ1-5	CASSYSSLRQPQHF	TGTGCCAGCAGTTACTCATCTCTTCGTCAGCCCCAGCATTTT
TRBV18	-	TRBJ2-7	CASSMGHLSSYEQYF	TGTGCCAGCTCAATGGGACACCTGAGCTCCTACGAGCAGTACTTC
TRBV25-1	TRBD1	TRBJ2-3	CASRGDRPLDTQYF	TGTGCCAGCAGGGGGGACAGACCTCTCGATACGCAGTATTTT
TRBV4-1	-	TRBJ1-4	CASSQWSSGRGSRGLFF	TGCGCCAGCAGCCAATGGAGTAGCGGACGGGGGTCTCGGGGACTGTTTTTT
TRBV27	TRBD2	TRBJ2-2	CASSLRPLAGDFTGELFF	TGTGCCAGCAGTTTACGCCCGCTGGCGGGGGATTTCACCGGGGAGCTGTTTTTT
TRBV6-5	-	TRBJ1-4	CASRDSTNEKLFF	TGTGCCAGCAGAGACTCAACTAATGAAAAACTGTTTTTT
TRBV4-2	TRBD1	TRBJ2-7	CASSQDLLAGGTYEQYF	TGTGCCAGCAGCCAAGATCTATTGGCAGGGGGCACCTACGAGCAGTACTTC
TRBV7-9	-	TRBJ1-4	CASSLGEVGELFF	TGTGCCAGTAGCTTAGGGGAGGTCGGGGAACTGTTTTTT
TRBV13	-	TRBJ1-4	CAGTSDQGPQPEKLFF	TGTGCCGGCACCAGCGACCAGGGTCCTCAACCAGAAAAACTGTTTTTT
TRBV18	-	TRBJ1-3	CASSPPSAGAGNTIYF	TGTGCCAGCTCACCACCGAGTGCCGGGGCTGGAAACACCATATATTTT
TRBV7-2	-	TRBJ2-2	CASSLAQSLNTGELFF	TGTGCCAGCAGCTTAGCACAGTCCTTAAACACCGGGGAGCTGTTTTTT
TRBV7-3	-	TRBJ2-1	CASSLTGDGYNEQFF	TGTGCCAGCAGCTTAACGGGCGACGGATACAATGAGCAGTTCTTC
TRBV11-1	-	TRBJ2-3	CASSFYQSKDSFTDTQYF	TGTGCCAGCAGCTTTTATCAATCAAAAGACAGTTTCACAGATACGCAGTATTTT
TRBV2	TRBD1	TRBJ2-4	CASRFQAVGGPKNIQYF	TGTGCCAGCAGGTTTCAGGCCGTAGGGGGCCCAAAAAACATTCAGTACTTC
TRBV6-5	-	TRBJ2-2	CASRVSTGELFF	TGTGCCAGCAGGGTGAGCACCGGGGAGCTGTTTTTT
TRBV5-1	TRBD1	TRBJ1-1	CASSSGTVQNTEAFF	TGCGCCAGCAGTTCTGGGACAGTACAGAACACTGAAGCTTTCTTT
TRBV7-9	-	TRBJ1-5	CASSLVLSDFNQPQHF	TGTGCCAGCAGCTTAGTTCTTTCGGACTTTAATCAGCCCCAGCATTTT
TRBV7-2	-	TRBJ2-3	CASSPLGRGGLSTDTQYF	TGTGCCAGCAGCCCTTTGGGGCGCGGGGGCCTGAGCACAGATACGCAGTATTTT
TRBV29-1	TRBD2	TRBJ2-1	CSTGLAGGSSYNEQFF	TGCAGCACGGGACTAGCGGGGGGTAGCTCCTACAATGAGCAGTTCTTC
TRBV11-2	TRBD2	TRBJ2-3	CASTPNLAGAPERTDTQYF	TGTGCCAGCACCCCGAACCTAGCGGGGGCGCCGGAGAGGACAGATACGCAGTATTTT
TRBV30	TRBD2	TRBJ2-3	CAGSGGLGTDTQYF	TGTGCCGGGTCGGGGGGGCTGGGTACAGATACGCAGTATTTT
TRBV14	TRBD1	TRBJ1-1	CASSRGGTVNTEAFF	TGTGCCAGCAGCCGGGGTGGGACAGTGAACACTGAAGCTTTCTTT